Following are 5 T cell receptor beta chains from one sample sequenced in a study of shared clonotypes between healthy human individuals. The data were produced by immunoSEQ multiplex PCR, yet TCRdb's version contains in-frame clones alone and is incomplete. The table records some 1,600,000 clones, roughly 98% of them present only once. The sequencing input was naive CD4+ T cells sorted from blood. Subset meaning: CD45RA+ positively selected. Receptors originate from a young man in good health.

The V and J genes are TRBV27 and TRBJ1-5; 8 bases are a match to TRBD1. The junction had 11 bases not matched to a gene; V was cut back by 10 bases and J by 0 bases. Germline assignment: CDR1 MNHEY and CDR2 SMNVEV (reference sequence). This CDR3 has 16 amino acids. As DNA, the CDR3 is TGTGCCAAAATCCGGGACAGGACCCTTAGCAATCAGCCCCAGCATTTT. Amino acid sequence: CAKIRDRTLSNQPQHF.

This chain connects TRBV5-1 to TRBJ1-1; no clear D. Deletions cut 0 bases from V and 0 bases from J, with 9 bases between. This CDR3 comprises 15 residues. In germline, CDR1 is SGHRS, CDR2 YFSETQ. The CDR3 reads CASSLELAVNTEAFF. The CDR3 region has the DNA TGCGCCAGCAGCTTGGAGTTGGCCGTGAACACTGAAGCTTTCTTT.

The gene calls are TRBV27 and TRBJ2-7; D gene unclear. The CDR3 has 15 amino acids. Germline V CDR1 and CDR2: MNHEY, SMNVEV (reference sequence). Trimming shortened V by 3 bases and J by 2 bases, and 14 bases separated the two germline ends. CDR3 nucleotides: TGTGCCAGCAGTTTTGGGCCCCAAGGTCCCTACGAGCAGTACTTC. Translated: CASSFGPQGPYEQYF.

This clone was seen just once. The chain is built from TRBV29-1 and TRBJ2-3, with 10 bases identical to TRBD2. Germline V CDR1 and CDR2: SQVTM, ANQGSEA. Trimming removed 7 bases from V and 4 bases from J; junction bases left unmatched: 8. CDR3 length equals 14 residues. The CDR3 spells CSGSGLALSDTQYF. DNA for the CDR3: TGCAGCGGGTCGGGACTAGCGCTCTCAGATACGCAGTATTTT.

The gene calls are TRBV5-1 and TRBJ2-5, with a weak D call TRBD1 (6 bases). The germline V gene encodes CDR1 SGHRS and CDR2 YFSETQ. This CDR3 has 15 amino acids. V gave up 4 bases and J gave up 2 bases, with 15 bases separating them. CDR3 coding DNA: TGCGCCAGCAGCAGGCAGGGGAGAGGACAAGAGACCCAGTACTTC. It is translated as CASSRQGRGQETQYF.